These 2 T cell receptor beta chains originate from one sample sequenced in a study of TIL therapy for anti-PD-1-resistant metastatic lung cancer. Sequencing used immunoSEQ v3. Clones were sequenced by immunoSEQ multiplex PCR, and TCRdb holds only the in-frame ones, with some missing. Of just under 60,000 clones listed, 70% to 75% are singletons. The sample's time point: pre-treatment sample, taken before nivolumab and TIL therapy. Specimen: blood, collected at baseline. These receptors originate from a person aged 25 to 79 with non-small cell lung cancer.

The chain links TRBV5-4 to TRBJ2-4; D ambiguous. The V and J ends lost 0 bases and 9 bases respectively, with 13 bases between them. The CDR3 totals 14 residues. Germline V gene data show CDR1 as SGHNT and CDR2 as YYREEE (reference sequence). Here the CDR3 reads CASSLDSGLGIQYF. For the CDR3, the DNA is TGTGCCAGCAGCTTGGATTCCGGGTTGGGCATTCAGTACTTC.

This clone was picked up a small number of times. J is TRBJ1-2 and V is TRBV7-9, with TRBD1 matching 7 bases. The CDR3 extends over 15 amino acids. Germline V gene lookup returns CDR1 SEHNR and CDR2 FQNEAQ (reference sequence). J gave up 0 bases and V 2 bases, and 3 bases lay outside the gene matches. This chain's CDR3 is CASSLRDRANYGYTF. In DNA form, the CDR3 reads TGTGCCAGCAGCTTACGGGACAGAGCTAACTATGGCTACACCTTC.